This T cell receptor (beta chain) was identified in a study of cytomegalovirus exposure and HLA in healthy donors. Regarding this clone: Its antigen is unidentified.

Looked up from germline, CDR1 is SEHNR and CDR2 is FQNEAQ (reference sequence). The junction had 11 bases not matched to a gene; V was cut back by 4 bases and J by 4 bases. The CDR3 extends over 18 amino acids. This table comes from immunoSEQ multiplex PCR, and its TCRdb copy is limited to in-frame clones, with some not included. The table includes 100,000 to 130,000 clones, around 85% detected once. Study-wide points: The classifier reportedly diagnosed cytomegalovirus status with high sensitivity and specificity.

V is TRBV7-9 and J is TRBJ2-1, with TRBD2 matching 12 bases. Specimen: PBMCs. The sequence came from a woman under 30 in good health and CMV-seronegative. CDR3 nucleotides: TGTGCCAGCAGCTCCGTCCCGGGGCTAGCGGGGGGGTACAATGAGCAGTTCTTC. This sequence encodes CASSSVPGLAGGYNEQFF.